These 32 T cell receptor beta chains were all obtained from the same sample, sequenced in a study of blood T cells in healthy people across ages. Using a J-beta primer mix together with a sample-barcoded 5' primer, a second PCR was run for roughly 6 to 12 cycles. Each CDR3 protein is one row after TCRdb ran MiXCR on the 5' RACE reads. Of around 1,000,000 distinct CDR3 sequences listed, roughly two fifths were seen once; the top ten hold around 13%. What was sequenced was blood. All receptors derive from a man aged 18 to 29 in good health.

The rearrangement joins TRBV12-3 or TRBV12-4 to TRBJ1-6; no definite D call. The CDR3 has 14 residues. Trimming took 4 bases from V and 5 from J, leaving 9 bases between them. The CDR3, as DNA: TGTGCCAGCAGTTCGGGTGTGGATAATTCACCCCTCCACTTT. Its protein product is CASSSGVDNSPLHF.

Turning to this clonotype: The junction departs from germline at one end; a sequencing error may be responsible. This chain uses TRBV10-3 with TRBJ1-2, with D possibly matching TRBD1 (5 bases). The CDR3 is 14 amino acids. The germline V gene encodes CDR1 ENHRY and CDR2 SYGVKD. CDR3 protein: CAIKDSPEPYGHTF. In DNA, the CDR3 is TGTGCCATCAAAGACAGCCCGGAACCCTATGGCCACACCTTC.

This clonotype was observed a handful of times. J is TRBJ1-1 and V is TRBV5-1; tentatively, D is TRBD1 (5 bases). Per the germline V gene, CDR1 is SGHRS and CDR2 is YFSETQ. Trimming removed 4 bases from V and 0 bases from J, with 13 bases in between. The CDR3 covers 15 residues. CDR3 sequence: CASSAVRDLNTEAFF. For the CDR3, the DNA is TGCGCCAGCAGCGCGGTACGGGACCTGAACACTGAAGCTTTCTTT. Filled out from reference TRBV5-1 and TRBJ1-1, the complete variable domain reads KAGVTQTPRYLIKTRGQQVTLSCSPISGHRSVSWYQQTPGQGLQFLFEYFSETQRNKGNFPGRFSGRQFSNSRSEMNVSTLELGDSALYLCASSAVRDLNTEAFFGQGTRLTVV.

In this sample, this clonotype turned up a few times. J is TRBJ2-1 and V is TRBV7-2; TRBD1 agrees at 8 bases. The CDR3 is 16 amino acids. Per the germline V gene, CDR1 is SGHTA and CDR2 is FQGNSA. V lost 2 bases, J lost 3 bases, and 6 bases stayed unmatched. This chain's CDR3 is CASSLQGAAFYNEQFF. The CDR3, as DNA: TGTGCCAGCAGCTTACAGGGGGCGGCTTTCTACAATGAGCAGTTCTTC. The entire variable domain, with the rest obtained from reference TRBV7-2 and TRBJ2-1, is as follows: GAGVSQSPSNKVTEKGKDVELRCDPISGHTALYWYRQSLGQGLEFLIYFQGNSAPDKSGLPSDRFSAERTGGSVSTLTIQRTQQEDSAVYLCASSLQGAAFYNEQFFGPGTRLTVL.

This chain uses TRBV4-3 with TRBJ2-3; tentatively, D is TRBD1 (6 bases). The CDR3 consists of 16 residues. Trimming took off 1 base at V and 4 bases at J, with 15 bases between the two ends. Germline V gives CDR1 LGHNA, CDR2 YSLEER. The CDR3 loop reads CASSQGRGGVADTQYF. The CDR3, as DNA: TGCGCCAGCAGCCAAGGAAGAGGGGGTGTCGCAGATACGCAGTATTTT.

The rearrangement uses TRBV4-1 and TRBJ2-3; TRBD2 agrees at 7 bases. Germline-derived CDR1 and CDR2 are MGHRA and YSYEKL. Unmatched junction bases numbered 7, after V lost 4 bases and J lost 0 bases. The CDR3 consists of 16 residues. CDR3 DNA sequence: TGCGCCAGCAGCCTACAACCGGGACTAAGCACAGATACGCAGTATTTT. Amino acids: CASSLQPGLSTDTQYF.

The CDR3 DNA reads as TGTGCCAGCAGTCCTGGAGGGACAAGGGTTCTATGGGGCTACACCTTC. It codes for CASSPGGTRVLWGYTF. This chain links TRBV12-3 or TRBV12-4 with TRBJ1-2, with TRBD1 as a possible D gene (6 bases). Trimming pared 5 bases from V and 8 bases from J, leaving 24 bases between. The CDR3 has 16 amino acids.

This chain uses TRBV20-1 with TRBJ2-1; perhaps TRBD1 as D (5 bases). Germline values: CDR1 DFQATT, CDR2 SNEGSKA (reference sequence). The V and J ends lost 6 bases and 6 bases respectively, with 12 bases between them. This CDR3 has 12 amino acids. CDR3 in amino acids: CSARRVGNEQFF. Written as DNA, the CDR3 is TGCAGTGCACGCAGGGTAGGCAATGAGCAGTTCTTC.

This chain uses TRBV29-1 with TRBJ1-1, with 8 bases lining up with TRBD1. From germline, CDR1 is SQVTM and CDR2 ANQGSEA. The CDR3 is 13 residues long. V was pared by 6 bases and J by 5 bases, with 8 bases of the junction left unmatched. Written as DNA, the CDR3 is TGCAGCGTAGGACAGGGTGGGGGGACTGAAGCTTTCTTT. It specifies CSVGQGGGTEAFF.

The chain joins TRBV4-1 to TRBJ2-1; 9 nucleotides align to TRBD2. This CDR3 comprises 15 residues. The germline V gene has CDR1 MGHRA and CDR2 YSYEKL. V lost 5 bases and J lost 8; bases outside the gene matches: 10. CDR3 sequence: CASSAPGLARDEQFF. The CDR3 bases are TGCGCCAGCAGCGCACCGGGACTAGCTAGGGATGAGCAGTTCTTC.

The table lists this clonotype with a few counts. This chain connects TRBV4-2 to TRBJ2-4; the match to TRBD2 covers 12 bases. Losses at the gene ends were 1 base for V and 0 bases for J; bases not matched to a gene: 4. The CDR3 totals 18 residues. CDR1 is LGHNA, CDR2 YNFKEQ, per germline. The CDR3 loop is CASSQGTSGAKAKNIQYF. The CDR3 DNA sequence: TGTGCCAGCAGCCAAGGGACTAGCGGGGCTAAAGCCAAAAACATTCAGTACTTC.

This clonotype has a handful of counts. The CDR3 region has the DNA TGTGCCAGCAGCCGGACAGCTGAAGACTACAATGAGCAGTTCTTC. Translated, it gives CASSRTAEDYNEQFF. J is TRBJ2-1 and V is TRBV7-3; weak D call: TRBD1 (6 bases). V was clipped by 5 bases and J by 3 bases, with 14 bases between them. The CDR3 runs 15 residues. Germline values: CDR1 SGHTA, CDR2 FQGTGA.

V gene TRBV12-3 or TRBV12-4 combines with J gene TRBJ1-1, with unresolved D. Between the trimmed V and J ends, which lost 8 bases and 4 bases, there was a span of 11 bases. CDR3 length equals 12 residues. The CDR3 coding sequence is TGTGCCAGCTCTTCCCGGGCCACTGAAGCTTTCTTT. This codes for CASSSRATEAFF.

This clonotype was counted once. The rearrangement links TRBV19 to TRBJ2-2, with D uncertain. CDR1 and CDR2 from the germline V gene are LNHDA and SQIVND (reference sequence). V lost 7 bases to trimming and J lost 7 bases, with 16 bases between them. The CDR3 totals 14 residues. The CDR3 DNA sequence: TGTGCCAGTAAGACCCCATCTCGCGTCGGGGAGCTGTTTTTT. Translating gives CASKTPSRVGELFF. The complete variable domain, with remaining parts taken from reference TRBV19 and TRBJ2-2, reads DGGITQSPKYLFRKEGQNVTLSCEQNLNHDAMYWYRQDPGQGLRLIYYSQIVNDFQKGDIAEGYSVSREKKESFPLTVTSAQKNPTAFYLCASKTPSRVGELFFGEGSRLTVL.

The chain has TRBV20-1 and TRBJ2-5; 13 positions match TRBD2. V lost 6 bases to trimming and J lost 8 bases; unmatched junction nucleotides: 18. This CDR3 spans 17 amino acids. Germline loops: CDR1 DFQATT, CDR2 SNEGSKA (reference sequence). CDR3: CSARGGTSGVFPETQYF. As DNA, the CDR3 is TGCAGTGCCCGGGGGGGGACTAGCGGGGTTTTTCCGGAAACCCAGTACTTC.

The chain recombines TRBV3-1 with TRBJ1-1; no definite D call. The germline V gene has CDR1 LGHDT and CDR2 YNNKEL (reference sequence). The V end lost 0 bases, the J end lost 1 base, and 12 bases lay between the germline ends. The CDR3 spans 16 residues. In DNA, the CDR3 is TGTGCCAGCAGCCAAGATAACCCCTGGGAGAACACTGAAGCTTTCTTT. It is translated as CASSQDNPWENTEAFF. The entire variable domain, with the rest obtained from reference TRBV3-1 and TRBJ1-1, is as follows: DTAVSQTPKYLVTQMGNDKSIKCEQNLGHDTMYWYKQDSKKFLKIMFSYNNKELIINETVPNRFSPKSPDKAHLNLHINSLELGDSAVYFCASSQDNPWENTEAFFGQGTRLTVV.

This chain joins TRBV27 and TRBJ2-7, with D possibly matching TRBD2 (5 bases). V was shortened by 6 bases and J by 3 bases, with 12 bases between the two germline ends. The CDR3 is 13 residues long. Germline V gene lookup returns CDR1 MNHEY and CDR2 SMNVEV (reference sequence). Here the CDR3 reads CASSLQTSYEQYF. The CDR3 DNA is TGTGCCAGCAGCCTCCAAACTAGCTACGAGCAGTACTTC.

With regard to this clonotype: Sequence at one end of the junction differs from germline and may be a read error. The gene calls are TRBV5-1 and TRBJ2-3; 8 nucleotides agree with TRBD2. CDR1 is SGHRS, CDR2 YFSETQ, per germline. The CDR3 is 13 residues long. Here the CDR3 reads CASSPFSGDTRYF. The CDR3 nucleotides are TGCGCCAGCAGCCCGTTTAGCGGGGATACGCGGTATTTT.

This chain joins TRBV18 and TRBJ1-5; 11 nucleotides align to TRBD1. The CDR3 runs to 18 residues. CDR1 is KGHSH, CDR2 LQKENI, per germline. The ends lost 5 bases at V and 3 bases at J; junction bases unmatched: 12. For the CDR3, the DNA is TGTGCCAGCTCAGGCGACCGGGACAGGGGGTTTGCCAATCAGCCCCAGCATTTT. It is translated as CASSGDRDRGFANQPQHF.

The rearrangement links TRBV6-6 to TRBJ2-1; 8 bases align to TRBD2. This CDR3 comprises 12 residues. In germline, CDR1 is MNHNY, CDR2 SVGAGI (reference sequence). With 8 bases clipped from V and 13 bases from J, the junction kept 10 bases outside the gene matches. In DNA form, the CDR3 reads TGTGCCAGCGCAGGGACTAGGGAGACCCAGTTCTTC. Protein product: CASAGTRETQFF.

This clonotype was detected a few times. DNA for the CDR3: TGTGCCAGCAGCACAAGAGTCGGGGGGTCCTTCTCCTACAATGAGCAGTTCTTC. It specifies CASSTRVGGSFSYNEQFF. V and J are TRBV12-3 or TRBV12-4 and TRBJ2-1, with 7 bases lining up with TRBD2. The V and J ends lost 6 bases and 0 bases, in that order; junction bases with no gene match: 14. The CDR3 runs to 18 residues.

This clonotype was seen only a few times. V gene TRBV4-1 combines with J gene TRBJ1-2; D is unclear. CDR1 and CDR2 (germline): MGHRA, YSYEKL. CDR3 length equals 19 residues. The V end was cut by 0 bases, the J end by 4 bases, with 24 bases between. CDR3 sequence: CASSQDRSNAGISGYGYTF. DNA of the CDR3: TGCGCCAGCAGCCAAGATAGATCTAATGCCGGGATCAGCGGCTATGGCTACACCTTC.

This clonotype was seen a few times. J is TRBJ2-1 and V is TRBV20-1; 9 nucleotides match TRBD2. This CDR3 region has 13 residues. In germline, CDR1 is DFQATT, CDR2 SNEGSKA (reference sequence). V shed 3 bases and J 9 bases; nucleotides not matched to a gene: 6. CDR3 coding DNA: TGCAGTGCTAGCGCGGGGGGGCCAAGTGAGCAGTTCTTC. Its translation is CSASAGGPSEQFF.

This clonotype was seen just once. This chain uses TRBV12-5 with TRBJ1-6; D is uncertain. CDR3 size: 18 residues. Germline V gives CDR1 LGHNT, CDR2 FRNRAP. V lost 0 bases and J 2 bases, leaving 14 bases between the germline ends. CDR3 sequence (DNA): TGTGCTAGTGGTTTGGTTGAGGGCTCAAGGGCCTATAATTCACCCCTCCACTTT. This translates into CASGLVEGSRAYNSPLHF. The whole variable domain, remainder taken from reference TRBV12-5 and TRBJ1-6, is DARVTQTPRHKVTEMGQEVTMRCQPILGHNTVFWYRQTMMQGLELLAYFRNRAPLDDSGMPKDRFSAEMPDATLATLKIQPSEPRDSAVYFCASGLVEGSRAYNSPLHFGNGTRLTVT.

This clonotype was picked up a small number of times. The V gene is TRBV20-1, the J gene TRBJ1-6; no clear D. Looked up from germline, CDR1 is DFQATT and CDR2 is SNEGSKA (reference sequence). The CDR3 sequence is 15 residues long. Trimming stripped 0 bases from V and 9 bases from J, with 15 bases between. The CDR3 coding sequence is TGCAGTGCTAGAGATCCCACCGGTCCGATTTCACCCCTCCACTTT. Its translation is CSARDPTGPISPLHF.

In its sample, this clonotype was seen a few times. V usage is TRBV7-9 and J usage is TRBJ2-1, with 8 bases matching TRBD1. The CDR3 sequence is 15 residues long. V was pared by 5 bases and J by 8 bases, with 11 bases of the junction left unmatched. Germline V gene data show CDR1 as SEHNR and CDR2 as FQNEAQ (reference sequence). CDR3 DNA: TGTGCCAGCAGCCGCTCCCAACAGGGGGACTATGAGCAGTTCTTC. Amino acids: CASSRSQQGDYEQFF.

This clonotype was counted only a few times. This chain joins TRBV20-1 and TRBJ1-5, with a possible D match to TRBD1 (5 bases). This CDR3 comprises 12 residues. Deletions cut 3 bases from V and 4 bases from J, with 7 bases between. The germline CDR1 and CDR2 sequences are DFQATT and SNEGSKA (reference sequence). The CDR3 DNA follows: TGCAGTGCTAGGTGGGGGAATCAGCCCCAGCATTTT. It specifies CSARWGNQPQHF.

This chain connects TRBV15 to TRBJ2-3, with D tentatively TRBD2 (6 bases). Germline CDR1 LNHNV, CDR2 YYDKDF (reference sequence). V was shortened by 0 bases and J by 7 bases, with 14 bases between the two germline ends. This CDR3 comprises 15 residues. The CDR3 spells CATSRDRLGGYTQYF. CDR3 bases: TGTGCCACCAGCAGAGATCGTTTAGGAGGGTATACGCAGTATTTT.

The V and J genes are TRBV20-1 and TRBJ2-7, with 11 bases lining up with TRBD2. The V and J ends lost 6 bases and 7 bases, in that order; junction bases with no gene match: 11. Germline CDR1 and CDR2: DFQATT and SNEGSKA (reference sequence). The length of the CDR3 is 14 residues. CDR3 in amino acids: CSAKLAGEYNEQYF. DNA for the CDR3: TGCAGTGCAAAACTAGCGGGGGAGTACAATGAGCAGTACTTC.

The count of this clonotype is one. The CDR3 protein is CSARVRGYEQYF. DNA for the CDR3: TGCAGTGCTAGGGTCAGGGGATACGAGCAGTACTTC. The chain combines TRBV20-1 with TRBJ2-7; possibly TRBD1 for D (6 bases). With 3 bases removed from V and 4 bases from J, the gap between germline ends came to 10 bases. The CDR3 spans 12 residues. Looked up from germline, CDR1 is DFQATT and CDR2 is SNEGSKA (reference sequence).

Turning to this clonotype: One end of the junction varies from germline; a read error may be responsible. The chain combines TRBV12-3 or TRBV12-4 with TRBJ2-2, with D possibly being TRBD2 (5 bases). This CDR3 has 15 amino acids. As DNA, the CDR3 is TGTGCCAGCAGTCACCCCGGGATTAACACCGCGGAGCTGTTTTTT. Protein sequence: CASSHPGINTAELFF.

The CDR3: CASSTCVGEQFF. The CDR3 DNA sequence: TGTGCCAGCAGTACTTGCGTAGGTGAGCAGTTCTTC. The chain has TRBV6-2 or TRBV6-3 and TRBJ2-1; D ambiguous. Looked up from germline, CDR1 is MNHEY and CDR2 is SVGEGT. Trimming stripped 5 bases from V and 9 bases from J, with 11 bases between. CDR3 length: 12 residues.